At least ten counts were recorded for the clone carrying this T cell receptor (beta chain). After template switching added a universal primer site, the resulting cDNA carried unique molecular identifiers. TCRdb fed the 5' RACE reads into MiXCR, producing one record per CDR3 protein. The table has hundreds of thousands of distinct CDR3 sequences, roughly 6% seen once. The data are from a study of identical twins. The length of the CDR3 is 13 residues. V lost 1 base and J lost 8, with 10 bases in between. CDR1 and CDR2 from the germline V gene are SGHDT and YYEEEE. The sample consisted of naive T cells sorted from blood. The receptor's source is a man in his late teens or twenties in good health. This sequence joins TRBV5-6 and TRBJ1-5; maybe TRBD1 (6 bases). The CDR3 is CASSLTGAKPQHF. The CDR3 bases are TGTGCCAGCAGCTTGACGGGGGCCAAGCCCCAGCATTTT.